The T cell receptor beta chain under discussion was sequenced for a study of CD8 T cells in ankylosing spondylitis. The study, taken as a whole, reports: Disease-linked clones had a CD8+ phenotype and relatively low frequency in peripheral blood. Ankylosing spondylitis blood seemed to carry a telltale TCR beta motif made of about 8 highly homologous variants. Earlier studies detected some motif variants in reactive arthritis synovial fluid and blood.

Using quantitative 5'-RACE with molecular barcodes, the authors made TCR beta libraries. TCRdb independently ran MiXCR on the 5' RACE reads; one entry per CDR3 protein. The sample has approximately 260,000 distinct CDR3 sequences; over 15% are singletons. In this sample, this clonotype turned up once. The antigen is undetermined. V dropped 0 bases and J dropped 1 base, with 14 bases sitting between them. The CDR3 is 18 residues long. The germline gives CDR1 SGDLS, CDR2 YYNGEE. This rearrangement joins TRBV9 to TRBJ2-6, with D perhaps being TRBD1 or TRBD2 (5 bases each). The sequence came from a male donor with ankylosing spondylitis or in good health (not recorded which). The sequenced sample consisted of blood, either unsorted or a sorted T cell fraction (not recorded which). In nucleotides, the CDR3 is TGTGCCAGCAGCGTAGTACAAAGTTGGGGGTCTGGGGCCAACGTCCTGACTTTC. This encodes CASSVVQSWGSGANVLTF.